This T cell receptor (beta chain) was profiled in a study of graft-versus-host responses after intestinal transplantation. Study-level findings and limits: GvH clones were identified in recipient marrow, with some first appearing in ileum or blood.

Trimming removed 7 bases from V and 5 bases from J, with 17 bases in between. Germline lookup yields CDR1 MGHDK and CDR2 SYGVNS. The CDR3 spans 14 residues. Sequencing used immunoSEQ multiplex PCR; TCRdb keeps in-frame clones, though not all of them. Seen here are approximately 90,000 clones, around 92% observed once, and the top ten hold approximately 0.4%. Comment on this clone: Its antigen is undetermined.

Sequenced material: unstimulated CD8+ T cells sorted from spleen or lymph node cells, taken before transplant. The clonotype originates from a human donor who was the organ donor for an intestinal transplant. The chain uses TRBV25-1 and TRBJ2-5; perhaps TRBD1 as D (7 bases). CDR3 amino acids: CASTLTGEVETQYF. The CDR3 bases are TGTGCCAGCACACTAACAGGGGAGGTGGAGACCCAGTACTTC.